A selection of T cell receptor beta chains follows, all from one sample in a study of blood T cell repertoires in COVID-19. The method was immunoSEQ multiplex PCR; TCRdb's version includes in-frame clones alone and lacks a portion of them. The sample includes 130,000 to 150,000 clones, 70% to 80% of them seen just once. Sample: peripheral blood. The receptors derive from a man aged 55 to 70 with acute or convalescent COVID-19. The CDR3 runs from the conserved cysteine through the conserved F or W. Fields, in order: J gene, D gene, V gene, clone size, CDR3 protein, CDR3 DNA. D genes are given only for firm matches. The listing skips clone size in some rows; elsewhere it reads once, few, many or a size class.

j_gene: TRBJ1-1
d_gene: .
v_gene: TRBV5-4
abundance: .
CDR3aa: CASSLGGGRTEAFF
CDR3nt: TGTGCCAGCAGCCTTGGGGGGGGTCGCACTGAAGCTTTCTTT

j_gene: TRBJ2-1
d_gene: TRBD2
v_gene: TRBV18
abundance: .
CDR3aa: CASSPRREGYNEQFF
CDR3nt: TGTGCCAGCTCACCACGGAGGGAGGGCTACAATGAGCAGTTCTTC

j_gene: TRBJ2-7
d_gene: .
v_gene: TRBV6-6
abundance: .
CDR3aa: CASSLSLGGAYEQYF
CDR3nt: TGTGCCAGCAGCCTCTCGTTAGGCGGAGCCTACGAGCAGTACTTC

j_gene: TRBJ1-5
d_gene: .
v_gene: TRBV3-1/TRBV3-2
abundance: few
CDR3aa: CASSHYYGDQPQHF
CDR3nt: TGTGCCAGCAGCCACTACTATGGAGACCAGCCCCAGCATTTT

j_gene: TRBJ2-3
d_gene: TRBD2
v_gene: TRBV9
abundance: .
CDR3aa: CASSSRLAGEVDTQYF
CDR3nt: TGTGCCAGCAGCTCCAGACTAGCGGGAGAGGTAGATACGCAGTATTTT

j_gene: TRBJ2-5
d_gene: .
v_gene: TRBV27
abundance: .
CDR3aa: CASSPEQGVQETQYF
CDR3nt: TGTGCCAGCAGTCCGGAACAGGGAGTACAAGAGACCCAGTACTTC

j_gene: TRBJ2-7
d_gene: .
v_gene: TRBV2
abundance: few
CDR3aa: CASSARQGQEQYF
CDR3nt: TGTGCCAGCAGTGCGAGGCAGGGTCAAGAGCAGTACTTC

j_gene: TRBJ2-7
d_gene: .
v_gene: TRBV6-2/TRBV6-3
abundance: .
CDR3aa: CASSYSPGTARVEQYF
CDR3nt: TGTGCCAGCAGTTACTCACCCGGGACTGCCCGCGTGGAGCAGTACTTC

j_gene: TRBJ1-1
d_gene: .
v_gene: TRBV20-1
abundance: many
CDR3aa: CSLRESTEAFF
CDR3nt: TGCAGCCTCCGGGAGAGCACTGAAGCTTTCTTT

j_gene: TRBJ1-1
d_gene: .
v_gene: TRBV5-1
abundance: many
CDR3aa: CASSAEGTVRGSTEAFF
CDR3nt: TGCGCCAGCAGCGCGGAGGGGACGGTGAGAGGGAGCACTGAAGCTTTCTTT

j_gene: TRBJ2-5
d_gene: TRBD1
v_gene: TRBV10-3
abundance: .
CDR3aa: CAISQLQGISGETQYF
CDR3nt: TGTGCCATCAGTCAGCTACAGGGGATCTCAGGGGAGACCCAGTACTTC

j_gene: TRBJ2-4
d_gene: TRBD2
v_gene: TRBV7-2
abundance: .
CDR3aa: CASSLARSSGSISKNIQYF
CDR3nt: TGTGCCAGCAGCTTAGCGCGGTCTAGCGGGAGTATCTCCAAAAACATTCAGTACTTC

j_gene: TRBJ2-7
d_gene: TRBD2
v_gene: TRBV7-9
abundance: .
CDR3aa: CASSSDLAGGPVEQYF
CDR3nt: TGTGCCAGCAGCTCAGATCTAGCGGGAGGGCCTGTCGAGCAGTACTTC

j_gene: TRBJ2-2
d_gene: .
v_gene: TRBV4-3
abundance: .
CDR3aa: CASSQDGRGTGELFF
CDR3nt: TGCGCCAGCAGCCAAGACGGTAGAGGGACCGGGGAGCTGTTTTTT

j_gene: TRBJ2-5
d_gene: .
v_gene: TRBV29-1
abundance: .
CDR3aa: CSVAKGQETQYF
CDR3nt: TGCAGCGTTGCCAAGGGGCAAGAGACCCAGTACTTC

j_gene: TRBJ2-7
d_gene: TRBD1
v_gene: TRBV7-2
abundance: .
CDR3aa: CASSLAQGASYEQYF
CDR3nt: TGTGCCAGCAGCTTAGCACAGGGGGCAAGCTACGAGCAGTACTTC

j_gene: TRBJ2-6
d_gene: .
v_gene: TRBV7-6
abundance: .
CDR3aa: CASSFGGSGANVLTF
CDR3nt: TGTGCCAGCAGCTTCGGCGGCTCTGGGGCCAACGTCCTGACTTTC

j_gene: TRBJ2-3
d_gene: .
v_gene: TRBV7-9
abundance: .
CDR3aa: CASTTISGPTDTQYF
CDR3nt: TGTGCCAGCACCACTATTAGCGGTCCCACAGATACGCAGTATTTT

j_gene: TRBJ2-5
d_gene: .
v_gene: TRBV24-1
abundance: .
CDR3aa: CATSDTGTRQETQYF
CDR3nt: TGTGCCACCAGTGACACCGGGACTCGACAAGAGACCCAGTACTTC

j_gene: TRBJ1-5
d_gene: .
v_gene: TRBV7-2
abundance: .
CDR3aa: CASSFPGQPQHF
CDR3nt: TGTGCCAGCAGCTTCCCGGGACAGCCCCAGCATTTT

j_gene: TRBJ1-1
d_gene: TRBD1
v_gene: TRBV14
abundance: .
CDR3aa: CASTQGGQRNTEAFF
CDR3nt: TGTGCCAGCACCCAGGGGGGACAGAGGAACACTGAAGCTTTCTTT

j_gene: TRBJ1-2
d_gene: .
v_gene: TRBV28
abundance: .
CDR3aa: CASSLITGIGYTF
CDR3nt: TGTGCCAGCAGTTTAATCACAGGGATAGGCTACACCTTC

j_gene: TRBJ1-6
d_gene: .
v_gene: TRBV4-3
abundance: .
CDR3aa: CASSQDAQTNNSPLHF
CDR3nt: TGCGCCAGCAGCCAAGACGCACAGACCAATAATTCACCCCTCCACTTT

j_gene: TRBJ2-3
d_gene: .
v_gene: TRBV6-2/TRBV6-3
abundance: .
CDR3aa: CASSYAQNTQYF
CDR3nt: TGTGCCAGCAGTTACGCCCAGAATACGCAGTATTTT

j_gene: TRBJ1-5
d_gene: .
v_gene: TRBV4-2
abundance: .
CDR3aa: CASSQSPVAGGQPQHF
CDR3nt: TGTGCCAGCAGCCAATCTCCCGTCGCGGGAGGACAGCCCCAGCATTTT

j_gene: TRBJ2-3
d_gene: .
v_gene: TRBV5-4
abundance: .
CDR3aa: CASSSRDNGDTQYF
CDR3nt: TGTGCCAGCAGCTCCCGGGACAATGGGGATACGCAGTATTTT

j_gene: TRBJ1-2
d_gene: TRBD1
v_gene: TRBV24-1
abundance: .
CDR3aa: CATSAGGQNGYTF
CDR3nt: TGTGCCACCAGTGCAGGGGGGCAGAATGGCTACACCTTC

j_gene: TRBJ1-4
d_gene: .
v_gene: TRBV9
abundance: .
CDR3aa: CASSPSGGDREKLFF
CDR3nt: TGTGCCAGCAGCCCCAGCGGGGGGGACCGAGAAAAACTGTTTTTT

j_gene: TRBJ1-4
d_gene: TRBD1
v_gene: TRBV7-2
abundance: .
CDR3aa: CASSLPTGVNEKLFF
CDR3nt: TGTGCCAGCAGCCTACCGACAGGGGTTAATGAAAAACTGTTTTTT

j_gene: TRBJ2-3
d_gene: .
v_gene: TRBV30
abundance: .
CDR3aa: CAWSSGQPSTDTQYF
CDR3nt: TGTGCCTGGAGTTCGGGACAACCGAGCACAGATACGCAGTATTTT

j_gene: TRBJ2-3
d_gene: TRBD2
v_gene: TRBV28
abundance: .
CDR3aa: CASSLRGGLSTDTQYF
CDR3nt: TGTGCCAGCAGTTTGAGGGGAGGGCTAAGCACAGATACGCAGTATTTT

j_gene: TRBJ1-2
d_gene: TRBD1
v_gene: TRBV6-5
abundance: .
CDR3aa: CASSYEAGGSYGYTF
CDR3nt: TGTGCCAGCAGTTACGAGGCAGGGGGGAGCTATGGCTACACCTTC

j_gene: TRBJ1-2
d_gene: TRBD1
v_gene: TRBV20-1
abundance: few
CDR3aa: CSAQGDYGYTF
CDR3nt: TGCAGTGCTCAGGGGGACTATGGCTACACCTTC

j_gene: TRBJ2-1
d_gene: .
v_gene: TRBV5-1
abundance: .
CDR3aa: CATFGGGASSYNEQFF
CDR3nt: TGCGCCACCTTTGGGGGAGGAGCGAGCTCCTACAATGAGCAGTTCTTC

j_gene: TRBJ2-5
d_gene: TRBD1
v_gene: TRBV6-5
abundance: .
CDR3aa: CASSYSGTGGAETQYF
CDR3nt: TGTGCCAGCAGTTACTCCGGGACAGGGGGCGCAGAGACCCAGTACTTC

j_gene: TRBJ1-5
d_gene: .
v_gene: TRBV6-1
abundance: .
CDR3aa: CASSDRQYPQQPQHF
CDR3nt: TGTGCCAGCAGTGACCGACAGTATCCTCAACAGCCCCAGCATTTT

j_gene: TRBJ2-7
d_gene: TRBD1
v_gene: TRBV9
abundance: .
CDR3aa: CASSAGQVSYEQYF
CDR3nt: TGTGCCAGCAGCGCGGGACAGGTCTCCTACGAGCAGTACTTC

j_gene: TRBJ2-1
d_gene: TRBD2
v_gene: TRBV7-2
abundance: .
CDR3aa: CASSLGLAGGPGEQFF
CDR3nt: TGTGCCAGCAGCTTAGGACTAGCGGGGGGGCCCGGAGAGCAGTTCTTC

j_gene: TRBJ2-1
d_gene: TRBD2
v_gene: TRBV4-3
abundance: .
CDR3aa: CASSQRLAYNEQFF
CDR3nt: TGCGCCAGCAGCCAGCGACTAGCGTACAATGAGCAGTTCTTC

j_gene: TRBJ2-7
d_gene: TRBD2
v_gene: TRBV29-1
abundance: .
CDR3aa: CSVCPSGSYEQYF
CDR3nt: TGCAGCGTTTGCCCTAGCGGGAGCTACGAGCAGTACTTC

j_gene: TRBJ2-7
d_gene: TRBD1
v_gene: TRBV10-3
abundance: .
CDR3aa: CAIKGAGPHEQYF
CDR3nt: TGTGCCATCAAGGGGGCAGGGCCCCACGAGCAGTACTTC

j_gene: TRBJ2-1
d_gene: .
v_gene: TRBV27
abundance: .
CDR3aa: CASSLSPSGVYNEQFF
CDR3nt: TGTGCCAGCAGTTTATCGCCCAGCGGAGTCTACAATGAGCAGTTCTTC

j_gene: TRBJ1-2
d_gene: .
v_gene: TRBV28
abundance: .
CDR3aa: CASSLALSGYTF
CDR3nt: TGTGCCAGCAGTTTAGCCCTCAGTGGCTACACCTTC

j_gene: TRBJ2-1
d_gene: TRBD2
v_gene: TRBV5-1
abundance: .
CDR3aa: CASSLGAGNNEQFF
CDR3nt: TGCGCCAGCAGCTTGGGAGCGGGAAACAATGAGCAGTTCTTC

j_gene: TRBJ2-2
d_gene: .
v_gene: TRBV9
abundance: once
CDR3aa: CASSGWDIYTGELFF
CDR3nt: TGTGCCAGCAGCGGATGGGACATTTACACCGGGGAGCTGTTTTTT

j_gene: TRBJ1-6
d_gene: .
v_gene: TRBV7-8
abundance: .
CDR3aa: CASSPSGVVSNSPLHF
CDR3nt: TGTGCCAGCAGTCCCTCGGGTGTGGTCAGTAATTCACCCCTCCACTTT

j_gene: TRBJ2-7
d_gene: .
v_gene: TRBV6-5
abundance: few
CDR3aa: CASRGAEPYEQYF
CDR3nt: TGTGCCAGCAGGGGAGCGGAGCCTTACGAGCAGTACTTC

j_gene: TRBJ2-1
d_gene: TRBD2
v_gene: TRBV13
abundance: .
CDR3aa: CASSPGTSGKAYNEQFF
CDR3nt: TGTGCCAGCAGCCCTGGGACTAGCGGCAAGGCCTACAATGAGCAGTTCTTC

j_gene: TRBJ2-1
d_gene: TRBD2
v_gene: TRBV7-2
abundance: .
CDR3aa: CASSSAASGYNEQFF
CDR3nt: TGTGCCAGCAGCTCTGCGGCTAGCGGGTACAATGAGCAGTTCTTC

j_gene: TRBJ2-5
d_gene: TRBD2
v_gene: TRBV24-1
abundance: few
CDR3aa: CATSDSSRGGETQYF
CDR3nt: TGTGCCACCAGTGATTCCTCCCGGGGGGGAGAGACCCAGTACTTC

j_gene: TRBJ2-1
d_gene: .
v_gene: TRBV3-1/TRBV3-2
abundance: few
CDR3aa: CASSQDGGAAYNEQFF
CDR3nt: TGTGCCAGCAGCCAAGATGGGGGGGCGGCCTACAATGAGCAGTTCTTC

j_gene: TRBJ2-3
d_gene: .
v_gene: TRBV29-1
abundance: .
CDR3aa: CSVLADTDTQYF
CDR3nt: TGCAGCGTTTTGGCAGATACGGATACGCAGTATTTT

j_gene: TRBJ2-7
d_gene: TRBD1
v_gene: TRBV7-3
abundance: .
CDR3aa: CASSPTGTGKAYEQYF
CDR3nt: TGTGCCAGCAGCCCTACCGGGACAGGTAAAGCCTACGAGCAGTACTTC